The 5 T cell receptor beta chains listed next were all sequenced from one sample in a study of blood T cell repertoires in COVID-19. The repertoire was sequenced with immunoSEQ multiplex PCR; TCRdb's copy has only in-frame clones and lacks some. The sample consists of about 78,000 clones, roughly nine tenths of them appearing once. Specimen: peripheral blood. Receptor source: a middle-aged man with active or convalescent COVID-19.

This chain uses TRBV7-6 with TRBJ1-2; 9 nucleotides match TRBD1. Germline CDR1 SGHVS, CDR2 FNYEAQ. V was clipped by 5 bases and J by 8 bases; unmatched bases: 6. The CDR3 has 13 residues. CDR3 sequence reads: CASSPGQGYGYTF. The CDR3 DNA follows: TGTGCCAGCAGCCCCGGACAGGGGTACGGCTACACCTTC.

The chain joins TRBV9 to TRBJ1-1; 7 bases map to TRBD1. After removal of 4 bases from V and 4 bases from J, the junction contained 7 bases not matched to a gene. The CDR3 has 14 amino acids. Germline loops: CDR1 SGDLS, CDR2 YYNGEE. The chain's CDR3 is CASSLTGVGTEAFF. In DNA, the CDR3 is TGTGCCAGCAGCCTCACAGGGGTGGGCACTGAAGCTTTCTTT.

V and J are TRBV28 and TRBJ2-7; the D is unclear. The CDR3 length is 11 residues. Germline CDR1 and CDR2: MDHEN and SYDVKM. V was pared by 2 bases and J by 7 bases, with 6 bases between. The CDR3 sequence is CASSLGAEQYV. Here the CDR3 DNA reads TGTGCCAGCAGTTTAGGAGCAGAGCAGTACGTC.

The gene calls are TRBV2 and TRBJ1-6, with D uncertain. The CDR3 runs 15 residues. With 0 bases removed from V and 7 bases from J, the gap between germline ends came to 10 bases. Per germline, CDR1 SNHLY and CDR2 FYNNEI. CDR3 residues: CASSEARVANSPLHF. The CDR3 DNA sequence: TGTGCCAGCAGTGAAGCGCGGGTTGCCAATTCACCCCTCCACTTT.

This chain uses TRBV13 with TRBJ2-1; TRBD1 is a possible D gene (6 bases). Trimming removed 5 bases from V and 7 bases from J, with 21 bases in between. Germline-derived CDR1 and CDR2 are PRHDT and FYEKMQ (reference sequence). The CDR3 consists of 16 residues. The CDR3: CASSRPPRGTGNEQFF. The DNA of the CDR3 is TGTGCCAGCAGCCGTCCCCCTAGGGGGACGGGGAATGAGCAGTTCTTC.